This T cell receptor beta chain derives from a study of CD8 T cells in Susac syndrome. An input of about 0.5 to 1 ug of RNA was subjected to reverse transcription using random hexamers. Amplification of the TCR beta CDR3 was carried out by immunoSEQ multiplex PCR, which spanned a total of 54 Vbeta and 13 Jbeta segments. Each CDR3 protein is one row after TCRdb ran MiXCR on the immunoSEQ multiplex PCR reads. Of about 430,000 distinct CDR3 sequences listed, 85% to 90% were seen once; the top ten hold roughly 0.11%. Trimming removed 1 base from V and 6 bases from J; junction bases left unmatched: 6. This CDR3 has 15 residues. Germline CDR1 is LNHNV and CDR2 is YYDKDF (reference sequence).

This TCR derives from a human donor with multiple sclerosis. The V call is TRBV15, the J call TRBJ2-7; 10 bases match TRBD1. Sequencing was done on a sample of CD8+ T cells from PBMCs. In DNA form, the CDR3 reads TGTGCCACCAGCAGAGCCGGGACAGGGGCCGTCGAGCAGTACTTC. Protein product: CATSRAGTGAVEQYF.